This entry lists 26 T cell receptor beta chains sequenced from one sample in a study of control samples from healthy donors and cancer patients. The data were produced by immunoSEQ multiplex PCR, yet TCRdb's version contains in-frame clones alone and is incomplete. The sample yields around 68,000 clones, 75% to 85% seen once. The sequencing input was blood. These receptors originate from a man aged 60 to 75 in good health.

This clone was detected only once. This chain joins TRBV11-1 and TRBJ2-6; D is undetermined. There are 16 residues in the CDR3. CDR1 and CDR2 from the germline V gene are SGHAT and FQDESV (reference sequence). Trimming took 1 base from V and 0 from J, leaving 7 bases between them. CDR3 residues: CASSLGVSSGANVLTF. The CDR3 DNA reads TGTGCCAGCAGCTTAGGGGTAAGCTCTGGGGCCAACGTCCTGACTTTC.

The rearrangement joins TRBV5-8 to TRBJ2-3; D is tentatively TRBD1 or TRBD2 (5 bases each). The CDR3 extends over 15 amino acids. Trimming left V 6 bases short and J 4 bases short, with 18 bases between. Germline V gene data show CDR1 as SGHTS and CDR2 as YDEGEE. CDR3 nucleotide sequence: TGTGCCAGCAAACGGGGCCCCTTAGGGGCAGATACGCAGTATTTT. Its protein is CASKRGPLGADTQYF.

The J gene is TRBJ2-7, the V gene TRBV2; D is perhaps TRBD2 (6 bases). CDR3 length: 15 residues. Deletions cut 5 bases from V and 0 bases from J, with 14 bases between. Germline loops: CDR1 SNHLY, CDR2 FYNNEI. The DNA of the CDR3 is TGTGCCAGCAGTACCCGGGACTCCAGCTCCTACGAGCAGTACTTC. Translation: CASSTRDSSSYEQYF.

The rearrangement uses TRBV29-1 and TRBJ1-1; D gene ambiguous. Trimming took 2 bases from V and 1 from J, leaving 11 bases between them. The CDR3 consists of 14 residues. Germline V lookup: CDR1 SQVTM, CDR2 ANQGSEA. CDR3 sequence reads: CSVEKQPPNTEAFF. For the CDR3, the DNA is TGCAGCGTTGAAAAGCAGCCCCCGAACACTGAAGCTTTCTTT.

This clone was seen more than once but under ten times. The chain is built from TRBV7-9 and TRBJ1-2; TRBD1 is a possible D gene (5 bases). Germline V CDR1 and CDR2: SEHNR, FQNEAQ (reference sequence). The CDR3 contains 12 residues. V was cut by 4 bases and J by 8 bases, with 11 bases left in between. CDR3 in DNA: TGTGCCAGCAGCTCCCAGGGAGAGGGCTACACCTTC. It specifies CASSSQGEGYTF.

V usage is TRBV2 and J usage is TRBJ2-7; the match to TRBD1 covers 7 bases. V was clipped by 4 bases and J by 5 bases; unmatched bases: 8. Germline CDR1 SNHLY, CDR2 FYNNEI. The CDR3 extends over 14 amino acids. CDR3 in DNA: TGTGCCAGCAGTGCCTGGCAGGGGGTGAACGAGCAGTACTTC. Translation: CASSAWQGVNEQYF.

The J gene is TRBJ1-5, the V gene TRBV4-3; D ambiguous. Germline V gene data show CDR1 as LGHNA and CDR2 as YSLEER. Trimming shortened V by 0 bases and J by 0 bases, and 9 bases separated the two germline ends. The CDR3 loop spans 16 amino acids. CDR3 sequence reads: CASSQDLGASNQPQHF. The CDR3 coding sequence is TGCGCCAGCAGCCAAGATCTAGGAGCTAGCAATCAGCCCCAGCATTTT.

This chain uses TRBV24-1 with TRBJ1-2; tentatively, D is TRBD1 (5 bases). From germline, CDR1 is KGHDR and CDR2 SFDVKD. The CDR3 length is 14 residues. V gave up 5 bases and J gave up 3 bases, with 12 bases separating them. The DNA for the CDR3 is TGTGCCACCAGTGTTGGAGGGGATCACTATGGCTACACCTTC. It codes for CATSVGGDHYGYTF.

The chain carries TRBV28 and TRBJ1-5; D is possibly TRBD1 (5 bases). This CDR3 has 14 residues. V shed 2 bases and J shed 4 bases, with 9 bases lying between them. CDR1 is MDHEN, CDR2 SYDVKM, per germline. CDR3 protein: CASSLIQGNQPQHF. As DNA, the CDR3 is TGTGCCAGCAGTTTAATTCAGGGAAATCAGCCCCAGCATTTT.

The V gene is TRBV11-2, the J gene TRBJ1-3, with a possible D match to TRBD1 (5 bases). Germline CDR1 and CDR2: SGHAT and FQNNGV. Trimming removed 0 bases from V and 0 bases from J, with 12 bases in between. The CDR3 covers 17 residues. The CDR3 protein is CASSLEGVPRSGNTIYF. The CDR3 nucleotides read TGTGCCAGCAGCTTAGAAGGGGTTCCTCGCTCTGGAAACACCATATATTTT. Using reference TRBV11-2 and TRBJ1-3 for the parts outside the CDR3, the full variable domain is EAGVAQSPRYKIIEKRQSVAFWCNPISGHATLYWYQQILGQGPKLLIQFQNNGVVDDSQLPKDRFSAERLKGVDSTLKIQPAKLEDSAVYLCASSLEGVPRSGNTIYFGEGSWLTVV.

CDR3 in amino acids: CSVLWTSSYNEQFF. The CDR3 DNA reads TGCAGCGTTCTCTGGACTAGCTCCTACAATGAGCAGTTCTTC. This chain joins TRBV29-1 and TRBJ2-1; 7 bases agree with TRBD2. The CDR3 is 14 amino acids. The germline gives CDR1 SQVTM, CDR2 ANQGSEA. J gave up 0 bases and V 5 bases, and 4 bases lay outside the gene matches.

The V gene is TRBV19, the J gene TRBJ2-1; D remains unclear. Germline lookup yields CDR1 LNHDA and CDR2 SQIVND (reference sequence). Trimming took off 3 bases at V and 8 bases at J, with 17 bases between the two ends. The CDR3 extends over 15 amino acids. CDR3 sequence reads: CASSINPLSPYEQFF. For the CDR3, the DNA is TGTGCCAGTAGTATTAATCCCCTTTCCCCCTATGAGCAGTTCTTC.

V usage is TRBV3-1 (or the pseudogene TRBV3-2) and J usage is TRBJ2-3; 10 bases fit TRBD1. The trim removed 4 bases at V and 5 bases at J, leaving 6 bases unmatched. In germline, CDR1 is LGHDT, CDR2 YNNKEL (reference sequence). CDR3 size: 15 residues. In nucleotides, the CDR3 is TGTGCCAGCAGCCCGTCCCGGGACAGGGGAGATACGCAGTATTTT. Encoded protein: CASSPSRDRGDTQYF.

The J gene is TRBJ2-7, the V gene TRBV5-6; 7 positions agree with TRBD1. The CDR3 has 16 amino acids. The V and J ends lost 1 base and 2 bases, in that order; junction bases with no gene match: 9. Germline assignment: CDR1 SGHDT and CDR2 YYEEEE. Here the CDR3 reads CASSLWFGDRTYEQYF. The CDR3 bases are TGTGCCAGCAGCTTGTGGTTTGGGGACAGAACCTACGAGCAGTACTTC.

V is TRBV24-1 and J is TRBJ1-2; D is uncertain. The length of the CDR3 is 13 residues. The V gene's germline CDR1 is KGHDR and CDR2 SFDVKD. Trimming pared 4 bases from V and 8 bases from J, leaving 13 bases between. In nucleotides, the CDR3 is TGTGCCACCAGTGACCGCTCCGTGCCCGGCTACACCTTC. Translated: CATSDRSVPGYTF.

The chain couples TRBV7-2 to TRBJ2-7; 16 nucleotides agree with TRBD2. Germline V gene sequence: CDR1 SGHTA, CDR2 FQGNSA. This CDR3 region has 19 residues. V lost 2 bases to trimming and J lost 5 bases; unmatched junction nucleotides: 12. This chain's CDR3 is CASSLIFGTSGRAWNEQYF. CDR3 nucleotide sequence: TGTGCCAGCAGCTTAATCTTTGGGACTAGCGGGAGGGCCTGGAACGAGCAGTACTTC.

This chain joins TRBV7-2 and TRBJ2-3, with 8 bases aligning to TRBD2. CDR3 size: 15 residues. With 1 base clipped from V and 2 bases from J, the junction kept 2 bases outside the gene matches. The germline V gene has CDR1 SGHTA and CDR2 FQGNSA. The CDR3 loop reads CASSLVSGTTDTQYF. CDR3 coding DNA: TGTGCCAGCAGCTTAGTTAGCGGGACCACAGATACGCAGTATTTT.

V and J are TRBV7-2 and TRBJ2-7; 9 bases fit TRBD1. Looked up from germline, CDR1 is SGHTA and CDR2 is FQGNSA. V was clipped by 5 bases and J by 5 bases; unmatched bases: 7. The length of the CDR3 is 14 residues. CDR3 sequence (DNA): TGTGCCAGCAGCCCGGGGACAGGGAGTAACGAGCAGTACTTC. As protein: CASSPGTGSNEQYF.

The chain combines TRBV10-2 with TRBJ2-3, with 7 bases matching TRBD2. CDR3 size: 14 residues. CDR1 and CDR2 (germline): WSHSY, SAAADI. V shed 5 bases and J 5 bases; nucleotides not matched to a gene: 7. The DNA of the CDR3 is TGCGCCAGCAGTTCTGCGGGGAGGGGAGATACGCAGTATTTT. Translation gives CASSSAGRGDTQYF.

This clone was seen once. In DNA, the CDR3 is TGTGCCAGCTCACCTGCACCCATCCGTCGCAACAGGGGACAAGAGACCCAGTACTTC. Amino acids: CASSPAPIRRNRGQETQYF. This rearrangement joins TRBV18 to TRBJ2-5; 7 positions agree with TRBD1. Trimming took 3 bases from V and 2 from J; bases not matched to a gene: 18. Germline V lookup: CDR1 KGHSH, CDR2 LQKENI. The CDR3 is 19 amino acids.

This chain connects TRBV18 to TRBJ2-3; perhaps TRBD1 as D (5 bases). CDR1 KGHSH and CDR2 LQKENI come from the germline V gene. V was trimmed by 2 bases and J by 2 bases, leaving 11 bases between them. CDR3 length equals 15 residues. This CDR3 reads CASSPSTVSTDTQYF. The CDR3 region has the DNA TGTGCCAGCTCACCATCGACAGTCTCCACAGATACGCAGTATTTT.

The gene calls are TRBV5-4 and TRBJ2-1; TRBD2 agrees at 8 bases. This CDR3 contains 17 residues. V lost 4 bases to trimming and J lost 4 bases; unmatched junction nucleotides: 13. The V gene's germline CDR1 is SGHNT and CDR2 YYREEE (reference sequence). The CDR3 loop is CASSLTPTSARYNEQFF. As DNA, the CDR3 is TGTGCCAGCAGCCTAACTCCGACTAGCGCGAGGTACAATGAGCAGTTCTTC.

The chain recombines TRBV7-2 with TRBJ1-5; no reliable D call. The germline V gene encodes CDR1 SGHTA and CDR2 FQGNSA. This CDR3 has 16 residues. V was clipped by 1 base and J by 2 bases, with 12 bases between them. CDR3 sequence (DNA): TGTGCCAGCAGCTTAGGGCCGTCTTTTGGCAATCAGCCCCAGCATTTT. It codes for CASSLGPSFGNQPQHF.

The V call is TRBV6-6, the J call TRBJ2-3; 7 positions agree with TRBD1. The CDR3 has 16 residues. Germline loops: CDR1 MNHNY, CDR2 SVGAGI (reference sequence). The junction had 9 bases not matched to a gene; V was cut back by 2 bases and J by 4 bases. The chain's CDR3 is CASSYQGGQAPDTQYF. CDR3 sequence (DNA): TGTGCCAGCAGTTACCAGGGCGGACAGGCCCCAGATACGCAGTATTTT.

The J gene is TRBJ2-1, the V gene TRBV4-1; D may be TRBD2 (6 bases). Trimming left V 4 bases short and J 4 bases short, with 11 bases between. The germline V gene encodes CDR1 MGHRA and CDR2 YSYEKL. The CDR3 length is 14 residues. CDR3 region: CASSRTGEYNEQFF. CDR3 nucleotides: TGCGCCAGCAGCCGGACGGGGGAATACAATGAGCAGTTCTTC.

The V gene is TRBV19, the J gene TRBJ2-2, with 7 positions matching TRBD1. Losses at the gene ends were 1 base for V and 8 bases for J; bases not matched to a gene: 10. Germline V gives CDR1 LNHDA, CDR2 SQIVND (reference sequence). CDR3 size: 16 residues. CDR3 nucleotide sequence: TGTGCCAGTAGTATAGGGGAGACAGGGCTTCGGGGGGAGCTGTTTTTT. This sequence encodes CASSIGETGLRGELFF.